This T cell receptor beta chain is drawn from a study of OX40 agonist ivuxolimab in advanced cancers. For the study at large: Partial responses occurred in three patients (one hepatocellular carcinoma, two cutaneous melanoma).

The repertoire was sequenced with immunoSEQ multiplex PCR; TCRdb's copy has only in-frame clones and lacks some. The repertoire has about 100,000 clones, approximately 89% of them found once; the top ten carry approximately 0.15%. The study's findings and limits: Both blood CD4+ and CD8+ T cells showed clonal growth by week 6 at 0.1 to 3.0 mg/kg.

Note on this clone: Its target is not known.

The sample in question was CD4+ or CD8+ T cells sorted from blood, obtained in a trial of the OX40 agonist ivuxolimab. This TCR was sampled from an adult with an advanced solid tumor such as melanoma, head and neck, liver or kidney cancer.

DNA of the CDR3: TGTGCCATCAGTGAGGTCAGGGGCCTCCCCGGGGAGCAGTTCTTC. As protein: CAISEVRGLPGEQFF. The V call is TRBV10-3, the J call TRBJ2-1; possible D gene TRBD1, 6 bases. Trimming pared 2 bases from V and 10 bases from J, leaving 18 bases between. CDR1 is ENHRY, CDR2 SYGVKD, per germline. The CDR3 length is 15 residues.